The present T cell receptor (beta chain) was sequenced within a study of blood T cell repertoires in COVID-19. Looking at the study overall: Researchers got acute and convalescent COVID-19 samples from the United States, Italy and Spain. From T cells, B-cell-depleted T cells, or PBMCs came the material, which was cDNA or gDNA.

Concerning this clone itself: The junction differs from germline at one of its ends, possibly a read error.

Per the germline V gene, CDR1 is SGHTA and CDR2 is FQGNSA. This CDR3 contains 15 residues. Authors' analysis steps: From reference gene primer amplification, estimates of nucleated cell counts were derived. Clones were sequenced by immunoSEQ multiplex PCR, and TCRdb holds only the in-frame ones, with some missing. D and trimming were read from the DNA, whereas the V and J calls and clone size are those reported in that table. The table records some 250,000 clones, more than 75% of them present only once. Study members were between roughly 18 and 90 years old and lived in 24 US regions. This TCR derives from a man between 18 and 29 years old who had recovered from COVID-19. Sequencing was performed on PBMCs or T cells enriched from blood (not recorded which). The V gene is TRBV7-2, the J gene TRBJ1-6, with D maybe TRBD1 (6 bases). The chain's CDR3 is CASSVAGAGGTPLHF. The CDR3, as DNA: TGTGCCAGCAGCGTAGCAGGGGCGGGCGGGACACCCCTCCACTTT.